The following is a T cell receptor (beta chain) sequence with its context. PCR primers comprised 60 Vbeta and 13 Jbeta primers. Generated by immunoSEQ multiplex PCR, the TCRdb table keeps only in-frame clones and is missing some. The sample holds fewer than 350,000 clones, roughly 89% seen once. V was trimmed by 8 bases and J by 0 bases, leaving 11 bases between them. The CDR3 is 15 amino acids. From germline, CDR1 is MDHEN and CDR2 SYDVKM. This sample was included in a study of cytomegalovirus exposure and HLA in healthy donors. J is TRBJ1-6 and V is TRBV28; the D is unclear. What was sequenced was PBMCs. This TCR came from a woman aged 18-35 years in good health and CMV-seronegative. CDR3 amino acids: CASGPPSSYNSPLHF. CDR3 DNA sequence: TGTGCCAGCGGCCCCCCCAGCTCCTATAATTCACCCCTCCACTTT. Full variable domain (remainder filled in from reference TRBV28 and TRBJ1-6): DVKVTQSSRYLVKRTGEKVFLECVQDMDHENMFWYRQDPGLGLRLIYFSYDVKMKEKGDIPEGYSVSREKKERFSLILESASTNQTSMYLCASGPPSSYNSPLHFGNGTRLTVT.